This T cell receptor (beta chain) was captured by sequencing in a study of PD-L1 blockade in urothelial cancer. The wider study: Anywhere from 0 to 3 prior chemotherapy regimens had been received by patients.

The time point denotes: peripheral blood 6 weeks after treatment start. This clone was observed once. Synthetic TCR analog templates were spiked into all PCRs individually. TCRdb keeps only in-frame clones here, not all; method: immunoSEQ multiplex PCR. The repertoire holds around 93,000 clones, around four fifths seen once, with approximately 8% in the top ten. The TCR comes from a man aged 70-80 years with urothelial cancer. Sequenced here: PBMCs, sampled around atezolizumab (anti-PD-L1) treatment.

CDR3 sequence (DNA): TGTGCCAGCAGCCCGTTGGGACAGGGGAACACCGGGGAGCTGTTTTTT. As protein: CASSPLGQGNTGELFF. The V call is TRBV7-9, the J call TRBJ2-2; TRBD1 aligns across 9 bases. The V gene's germline CDR1 is SEHNR and CDR2 FQNEAQ (reference sequence). The V segment lost 5 bases and the J segment 1 base; nucleotides outside the gene matches: 5. The CDR3 extends over 16 amino acids.